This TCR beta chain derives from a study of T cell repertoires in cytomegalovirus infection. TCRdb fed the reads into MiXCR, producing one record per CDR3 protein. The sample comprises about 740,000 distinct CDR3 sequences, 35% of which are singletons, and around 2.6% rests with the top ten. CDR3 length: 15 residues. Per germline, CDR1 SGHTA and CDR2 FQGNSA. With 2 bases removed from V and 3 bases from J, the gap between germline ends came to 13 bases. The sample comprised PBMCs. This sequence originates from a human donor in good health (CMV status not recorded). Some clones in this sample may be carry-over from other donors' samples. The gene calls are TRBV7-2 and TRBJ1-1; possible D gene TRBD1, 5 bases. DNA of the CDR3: TGTGCCAGCAGCTTACGTCGGGGCGACTACACTGAAGCTTTCTTT. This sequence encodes CASSLRRGDYTEAFF.